This T cell receptor (beta chain) came from a study of OX40 agonist ivuxolimab in advanced cancers. The sample holds one count of this clone. Method: immunoSEQ multiplex PCR; TCRdb's copy keeps in-frame clones and lacks some. The profile shows approximately 72,000 clones, about 86% of them singletons. Sequences were derived from CD4+ or CD8+ T cells sorted from blood, sampled in a trial of the OX40 agonist ivuxolimab. The clonotype originates from an adult with an advanced solid tumor such as melanoma, head and neck, liver or kidney cancer.

CDR3 sequence: CASSLGGQTDTQYF. The DNA of the CDR3 is TGTGCCAGCAGCTTGGGAGGGCAAACAGATACGCAGTATTTT. The chain combines TRBV11-3 with TRBJ2-3; 7 positions agree with TRBD2. CDR1 and CDR2 (germline): SGHNT, YENEEA. V was clipped by 3 bases and J by 3 bases; unmatched bases: 3. This CDR3 contains 14 residues.